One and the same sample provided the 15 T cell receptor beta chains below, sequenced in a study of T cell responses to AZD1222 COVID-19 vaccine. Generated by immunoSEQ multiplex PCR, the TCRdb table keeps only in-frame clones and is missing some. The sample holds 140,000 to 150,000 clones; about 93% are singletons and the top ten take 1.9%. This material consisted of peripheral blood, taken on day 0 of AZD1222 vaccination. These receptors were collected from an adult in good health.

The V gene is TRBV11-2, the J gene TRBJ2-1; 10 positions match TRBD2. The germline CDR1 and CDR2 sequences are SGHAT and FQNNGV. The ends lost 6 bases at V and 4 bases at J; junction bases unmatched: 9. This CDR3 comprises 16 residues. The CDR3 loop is CASSSGLAEYYNEQFF. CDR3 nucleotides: TGTGCCAGCAGTTCAGGACTAGCGGAGTATTACAATGAGCAGTTCTTC.

This chain's CDR3 is CASSPPSGATDTQYF. The CDR3, as DNA: TGCGCCAGCAGCCCGCCTAGCGGAGCCACAGATACGCAGTATTTT. J is TRBJ2-3 and V is TRBV5-1; 7 bases are a match to TRBD2. With V trimmed by 4 bases and J by 2 bases, 7 bases remained unmatched. The CDR3 covers 15 residues. CDR1 SGHRS and CDR2 YFSETQ come from the germline V gene. The variable domain in full, completed from reference TRBV5-1 and TRBJ2-3, reads KAGVTQTPRYLIKTRGQQVTLSCSPISGHRSVSWYQQTPGQGLQFLFEYFSETQRNKGNFPGRFSGRQFSNSRSEMNVSTLELGDSALYLCASSPPSGATDTQYFGPGTRLTVL.

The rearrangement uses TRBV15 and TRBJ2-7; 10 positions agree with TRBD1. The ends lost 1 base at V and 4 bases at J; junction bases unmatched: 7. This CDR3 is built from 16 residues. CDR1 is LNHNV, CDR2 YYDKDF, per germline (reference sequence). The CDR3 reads CATSRGLTGGAYEQYF. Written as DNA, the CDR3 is TGTGCCACCAGCAGAGGGTTGACAGGGGGCGCTTACGAGCAGTACTTC.

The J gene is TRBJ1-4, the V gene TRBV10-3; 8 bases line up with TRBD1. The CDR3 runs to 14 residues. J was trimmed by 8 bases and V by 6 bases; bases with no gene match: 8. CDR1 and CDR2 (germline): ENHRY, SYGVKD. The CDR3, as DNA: TGTGCCATCAGGGACGACAGGGGCGGGGAAAAACTGTTTTTT. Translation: CAIRDDRGGEKLFF.

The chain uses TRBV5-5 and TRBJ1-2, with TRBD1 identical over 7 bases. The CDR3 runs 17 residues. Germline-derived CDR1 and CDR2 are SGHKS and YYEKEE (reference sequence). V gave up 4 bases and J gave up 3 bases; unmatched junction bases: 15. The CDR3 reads CASSDRVRIPSYYGYTF. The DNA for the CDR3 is TGTGCCAGCAGCGACAGGGTCCGAATACCCTCCTACTATGGCTACACCTTC.

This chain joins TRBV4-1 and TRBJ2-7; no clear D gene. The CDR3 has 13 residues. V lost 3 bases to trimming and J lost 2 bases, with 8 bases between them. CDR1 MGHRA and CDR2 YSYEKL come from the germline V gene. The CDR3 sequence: CASSQGLAYEQYF. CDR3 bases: TGCGCCAGCAGCCAGGGCCTAGCCTACGAGCAGTACTTC.

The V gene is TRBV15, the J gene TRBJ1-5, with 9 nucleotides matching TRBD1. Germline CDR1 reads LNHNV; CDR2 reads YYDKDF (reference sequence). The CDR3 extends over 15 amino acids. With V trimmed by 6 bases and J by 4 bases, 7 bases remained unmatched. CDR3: CATRTGGIRNQPQHF. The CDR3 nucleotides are TGTGCCACCAGGACAGGGGGGATTCGGAATCAGCCCCAGCATTTT.

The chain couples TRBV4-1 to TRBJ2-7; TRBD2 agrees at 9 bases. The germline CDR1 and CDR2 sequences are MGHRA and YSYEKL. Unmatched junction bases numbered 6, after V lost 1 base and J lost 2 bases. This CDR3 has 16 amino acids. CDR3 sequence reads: CASSQAASGETYEQYF. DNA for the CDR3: TGCGCCAGCAGCCAAGCGGCTAGCGGGGAAACCTACGAGCAGTACTTC.

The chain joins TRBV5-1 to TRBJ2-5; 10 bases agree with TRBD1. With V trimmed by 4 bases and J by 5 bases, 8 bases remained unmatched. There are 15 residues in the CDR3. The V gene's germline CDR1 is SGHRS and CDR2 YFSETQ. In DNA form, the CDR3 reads TGCGCCAGCAGCCTCCGACAGGGGGCTGGGGAGACCCAGTACTTC. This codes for CASSLRQGAGETQYF.

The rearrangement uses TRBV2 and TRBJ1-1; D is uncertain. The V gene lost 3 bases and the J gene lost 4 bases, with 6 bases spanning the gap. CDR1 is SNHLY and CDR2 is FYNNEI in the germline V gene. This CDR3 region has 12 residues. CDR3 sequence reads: CASSDGPTEAFF. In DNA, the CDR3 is TGTGCCAGCAGTGATGGACCCACTGAAGCTTTCTTT.

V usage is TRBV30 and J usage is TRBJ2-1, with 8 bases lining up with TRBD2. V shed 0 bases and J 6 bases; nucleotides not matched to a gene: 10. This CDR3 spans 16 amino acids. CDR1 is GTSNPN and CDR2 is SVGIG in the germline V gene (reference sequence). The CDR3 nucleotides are TGTGCCTGGAGTGTACGTCGTAGCGGGAACGGCAATGAGCAGTTCTTC. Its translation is CAWSVRRSGNGNEQFF.

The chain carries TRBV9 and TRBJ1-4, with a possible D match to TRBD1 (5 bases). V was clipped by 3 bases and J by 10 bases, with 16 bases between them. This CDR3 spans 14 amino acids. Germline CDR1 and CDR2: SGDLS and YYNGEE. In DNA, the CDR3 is TGTGCCAGCAGCGCTGCCGGGACGGGGGGAAAACTGTTTTTT. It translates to CASSAAGTGGKLFF.

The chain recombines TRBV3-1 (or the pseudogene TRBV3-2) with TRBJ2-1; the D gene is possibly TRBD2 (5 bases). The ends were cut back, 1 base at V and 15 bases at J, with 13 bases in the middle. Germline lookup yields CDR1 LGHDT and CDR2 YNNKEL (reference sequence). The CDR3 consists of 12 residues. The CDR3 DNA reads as TGTGCCAGCAGCCAAGGCTCCGGAGGAGGGTTCTTC. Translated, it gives CASSQGSGGGFF.

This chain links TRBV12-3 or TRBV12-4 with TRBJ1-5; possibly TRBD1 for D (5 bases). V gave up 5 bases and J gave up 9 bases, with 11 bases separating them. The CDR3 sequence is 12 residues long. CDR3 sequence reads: CASSGAFGPQHF. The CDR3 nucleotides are TGTGCCAGCAGTGGGGCTTTTGGGCCCCAGCATTTT.

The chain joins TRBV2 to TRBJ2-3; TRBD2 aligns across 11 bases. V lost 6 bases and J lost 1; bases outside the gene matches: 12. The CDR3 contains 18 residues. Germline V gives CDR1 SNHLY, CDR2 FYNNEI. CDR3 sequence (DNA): TGTGCCAGCAGGGCCGATCCTAGCGGGAGGCGGGGCACAGATACGCAGTATTTT. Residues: CASRADPSGRRGTDTQYF. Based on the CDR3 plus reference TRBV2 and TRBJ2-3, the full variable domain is EPEVTQTPSHQVTQMGQEVILRCVPISNHLYFYWYRQILGQKVEFLVSFYNNEISEKSEIFDDQFSVERPDGSNFTLKIRSTKLEDSAMYFCASRADPSGRRGTDTQYFGPGTRLTVL.